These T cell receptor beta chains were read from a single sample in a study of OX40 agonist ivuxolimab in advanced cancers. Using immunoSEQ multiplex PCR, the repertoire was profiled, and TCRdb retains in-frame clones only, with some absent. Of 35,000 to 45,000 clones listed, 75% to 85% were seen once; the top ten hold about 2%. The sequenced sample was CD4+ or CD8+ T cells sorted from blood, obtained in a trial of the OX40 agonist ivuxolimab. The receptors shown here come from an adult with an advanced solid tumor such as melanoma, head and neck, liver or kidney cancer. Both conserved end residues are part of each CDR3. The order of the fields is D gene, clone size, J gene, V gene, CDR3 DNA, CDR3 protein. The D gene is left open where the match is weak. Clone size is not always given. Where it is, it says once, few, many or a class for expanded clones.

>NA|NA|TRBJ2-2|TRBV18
TGTGCCAGCTCACCTCAGGGGCCGCCGAACACCGGGGAGCTGTTTTTT
CASSPQGPPNTGELFF
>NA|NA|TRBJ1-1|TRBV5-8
TGTGCCAGCAGCTTGGCGGGGATGGTACCGAACACTGAAGCTTTCTTT
CASSLAGMVPNTEAFF
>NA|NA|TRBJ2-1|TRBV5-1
TGCGCCAGCAGCTCGACAGTCAATGAGCAGTTCTTC
CASSSTVNEQFF
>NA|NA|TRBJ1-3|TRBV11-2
TGTGCCAGCAGCCGCGTAGGATCTGGAAACACCATATATTTT
CASSRVGSGNTIYF
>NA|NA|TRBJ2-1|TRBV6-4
TGTGCCAGCAGTGACGATCGAGGCGATGAGCAGTTCTTC
CASSDDRGDEQFF
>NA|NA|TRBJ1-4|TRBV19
TGTGCCAGTAGACGGGCCGGGGAAAAACTGTTTTTT
CASRRAGEKLFF
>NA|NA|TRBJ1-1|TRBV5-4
TGTGCCAGCGGCCCCCCTGGTGGCACTGAAGCTTTCTTT
CASGPPGGTEAFF
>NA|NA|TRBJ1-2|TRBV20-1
TGCAGTGCCGTCTCCGGGGCAAGCTACACCTTC
CSAVSGASYTF
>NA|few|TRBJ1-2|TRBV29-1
TGCAGCGTTCTTGGGGGGTCTAACGGCTACACCTTC
CSVLGGSNGYTF
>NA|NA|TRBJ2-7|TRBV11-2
TGTGCCAGCAGCTTAGTCGCCAGGGAAGGCTACGAGCAGTACTTC
CASSLVAREGYEQYF
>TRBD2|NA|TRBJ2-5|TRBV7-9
TGTGCCAGCACCATAGCGGGATTCGAGGAGACCCAGTACTTC
CASTIAGFEETQYF
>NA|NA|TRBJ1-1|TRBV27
TGTGCCAGTTTCCCGCGGGGCTCCTTCACTGAAGCTTTCTTT
CASFPRGSFTEAFF
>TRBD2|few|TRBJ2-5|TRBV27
TGTGCCAGCTCCAGGGATAGCGGGCGGGCGGAGACCCAGTACTTC
CASSRDSGRAETQYF
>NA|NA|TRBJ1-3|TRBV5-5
TGTGCCAGCAGCTTAACGGGACGTTCTGGAAACACCATATATTTT
CASSLTGRSGNTIYF
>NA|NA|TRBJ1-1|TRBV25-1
TGTGCCAGCAGTGAAGGCCGTACGGACACTGAAGCTTTCTTT
CASSEGRTDTEAFF
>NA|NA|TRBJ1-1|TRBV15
TGTGCCACCAGCAGAGATTCAATGGGTACAGCAGCTTTCTTT
CATSRDSMGTAAFF
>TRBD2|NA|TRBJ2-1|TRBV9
TGTGCCAGCAGCGTAGAGATGCGGGGGGGACTTTTGAATGAGCAGTTCTTC
CASSVEMRGGLLNEQFF